These 7 T cell receptor beta chains were all obtained from the same sample, sequenced in a study of shared clonotypes between healthy human individuals. Positive CCR7 selection of CD45RO-negative cells yielded the naive CD8 cells, and terminally differentiated effector memory CD45RA+ cells were excluded. Clones were read by immunoSEQ multiplex PCR, and TCRdb kept only the in-frame ones, dropping some. The sample lists about 2 million clones, 85% to 95% seen once, with under 1.5% in the top ten. Input material: naive CD8+ T cells sorted from blood. The receptor source for this set is a man aged 18 to 29 in good health.

CDR3 sequence: CASSFGTAAYEQYF. DNA of the CDR3: TGTGCCAGCAGCTTTGGGACAGCAGCCTACGAGCAGTACTTC. J is TRBJ2-7 and V is TRBV5-6; 7 bases match TRBD1. V trimming: 2 bases; J trimming: 2 bases; junction bases outside the gene matches: 4. The CDR3 loop spans 14 amino acids. From germline, CDR1 is SGHDT and CDR2 YYEEEE. Based on the CDR3 plus reference TRBV5-6 and TRBJ2-7, the full variable domain is DAGVTQSPTHLIKTRGQQVTLRCSPKSGHDTVSWYQQALGQGPQFIFQYYEEEERQRGNFPDRFSGHQFPNYSSELNVNALLLGDSALYLCASSFGTAAYEQYFGPGTRLTVT.

The chain joins TRBV2 to TRBJ1-3; 7 bases match TRBD1. The V segment lost 5 bases and the J segment 5 bases; nucleotides outside the gene matches: 12. Germline loops: CDR1 SNHLY, CDR2 FYNNEI. This CDR3 is 16 amino acids long. The CDR3 loop reads CASSPGTVANRNTIYF. The CDR3 coding sequence is TGTGCCAGCAGTCCCGGGACAGTCGCGAACCGAAACACCATATATTTT.

The table lists this clone with a count of one. The rearrangement links TRBV6-5 to TRBJ1-1; D is uncertain. CDR3 length: 13 amino acids. CDR1 and CDR2 from the germline V gene are MNHEY and SVGAGI. The V end was cut by 4 bases, the J end by 8 bases, with 14 bases between. The CDR3 is CASSFQAGTEAFF. The CDR3, as DNA: TGTGCCAGCAGTTTCCAAGCGGGAACCGAAGCTTTCTTT.

The rearrangement joins TRBV7-9 to TRBJ2-7, with D possibly TRBD2 on 6 matching bases. V was cut by 5 bases and J by 0 bases, with 14 bases left in between. The germline gives CDR1 SEHNR, CDR2 FQNEAQ (reference sequence). This CDR3 region has 15 residues. DNA for the CDR3: TGTGCCAGCAGCGGGTGGGACTCCTACTCCTACGAGCAGTACTTC. Its protein is CASSGWDSYSYEQYF. Looking up the rest from reference TRBV7-9 and TRBJ2-7 gives the full variable domain: DTGVSQNPRHKITKRGQNVTFRCDPISEHNRLYWYRQTLGQGPEFLTYFQNEAQLEKSRLLSDRFSAERPKGSFSTLEIQRTEQGDSAMYLCASSGWDSYSYEQYFGPGTRLTVT.

In nucleotides, the CDR3 is TGTGCCAGCAGATCCCCTCCGGACAGGGTAGGGATGAACACTGAAGCTTTCTTT. Residues: CASRSPPDRVGMNTEAFF. The V and J genes are TRBV28 and TRBJ1-1, with 8 bases aligning to TRBD1. Losses at the gene ends were 6 bases for V and 0 bases for J; bases not matched to a gene: 15. CDR1 is MDHEN, CDR2 SYDVKM, per germline. This CDR3 is 18 amino acids long.

As concerns this clone: This sample also contains other DNA sequences that code for the same CDR3. The V call is TRBV5-6, the J call TRBJ1-1, with D unclear. Trimming stripped 4 bases from V and 4 bases from J, with 8 bases between. The CDR3 contains 12 residues. Germline-derived CDR1 and CDR2 are SGHDT and YYEEEE. CDR3 DNA sequence: TGTGCCAGCAGCCTGCTTGGCACTGAAGCTTTCTTT. Amino acids: CASSLLGTEAFF.

The chain uses TRBV5-1 and TRBJ2-3; D is unclear. V was pared by 1 base and J by 2 bases, with 8 bases between. CDR3 length: 14 amino acids. Germline loops: CDR1 SGHRS, CDR2 YFSETQ. CDR3 coding DNA: TGCGCCAGCAGCTTGATTGGCTTCACAGATACGCAGTATTTT. Its translation is CASSLIGFTDTQYF.